The 17 T cell receptor beta chains given below trace back to one sample, sequenced in a study of T-cell reconstitution after alpha-beta-depleted transplantation in children. Unique molecular identifiers tagged the TCRbeta library. TCRdb independently ran MiXCR on the PCR reads; one entry per CDR3 protein. Among 750,000 to 950,000 distinct CDR3 sequences listed, under 20% were seen once. This specimen was PBMCs, mostly from graft donor cells, taken 360 days after TCRalphabeta/CD19-depleted stem cell transplant. These receptors were collected from a male patient aged 10 to 17 who had a stem cell transplant for acute lymphoblastic leukemia, so the T cells may come from the graft donor.

This clonotype was recorded a few times. DNA of the CDR3: TGTGCCACCAGCAGAGATGCCCTGCACGGGTGGGGCACAGATACGCAGTATTTT. Translating it yields CATSRDALHGWGTDTQYF. This rearrangement joins TRBV15 to TRBJ2-3, with D uncertain. This CDR3 contains 18 residues. The germline V gene has CDR1 LNHNV and CDR2 YYDKDF (reference sequence). V was cut by 0 bases and J by 1 base, with 17 bases left in between.

The chain recombines TRBV6-4 with TRBJ1-4; possible D gene TRBD1, 6 bases. CDR1 and CDR2 (germline): MRHNA, SNTAGT. The V end was cut by 5 bases, the J end by 7 bases, with 11 bases between. This CDR3 has 13 amino acids. The CDR3 is CASSRETGEKLFF. The DNA of the CDR3 is TGTGCCAGCAGTCGGGAGACAGGTGAAAAACTGTTTTTT.

V and J are TRBV20-1 and TRBJ2-7, with TRBD2 identical over 10 bases. V lost 2 bases to trimming and J lost 3 bases; unmatched junction nucleotides: 4. This CDR3 contains 14 residues. Germline V CDR1 and CDR2: DFQATT, SNEGSKA (reference sequence). CDR3 region: CSARRASGGYEQYF. Here the CDR3 DNA reads TGCAGTGCTAGACGGGCTAGCGGGGGCTACGAGCAGTACTTC.

V is TRBV14 and J is TRBJ2-1, with 7 bases that match TRBD2. The CDR3 runs to 15 residues. From germline, CDR1 is SGHDN and CDR2 FVKESK. V lost 6 bases, J lost 2 bases, and 7 bases stayed unmatched. DNA for the CDR3: TGTGCCAGCAGTCTCGGACTAGACACCTACAATGAGCAGTTCTTC. Protein product: CASSLGLDTYNEQFF.

This rearrangement joins TRBV3-1 to TRBJ2-7; D is unclear. The length of the CDR3 is 14 residues. The ends were cut back, 4 bases at V and 6 bases at J, with 16 bases in the middle. Per the germline V gene, CDR1 is LGHDT and CDR2 is YNNKEL (reference sequence). Here the CDR3 reads CASSPPRSSGEQYF. CDR3 DNA: TGTGCCAGCAGCCCTCCCCGTAGTTCGGGCGAGCAGTACTTC.

This clonotype came up many times. The J gene is TRBJ2-3, the V gene TRBV7-2; D uncertain. Germline V gene data show CDR1 as SGHTA and CDR2 as FQGNSA. This CDR3 has 13 residues. Trimming cost V 5 bases and J 2 bases, with 8 bases left between them. The CDR3 region has the DNA TGTGCCAGCAGCCCCGGTTTCACAGATACGCAGTATTTT. It encodes CASSPGFTDTQYF.

The rearrangement links TRBV12-3 or TRBV12-4 to TRBJ2-7; D remains ambiguous. V was pared by 8 bases and J by 1 base, with 12 bases between. There are 13 residues in the CDR3. The CDR3 bases are TGTGCCAGCGCCCCTCGAGCGTCCTACGAGCAGTACTTC. Protein product: CASAPRASYEQYF.

The sample holds a few counts of this clonotype. The genes are TRBV6-5 and TRBJ2-3; 7 positions match TRBD1. This CDR3 spans 15 amino acids. Germline-derived CDR1 and CDR2 are MNHEY and SVGAGI. V shed 2 bases and J 2 bases; nucleotides not matched to a gene: 4. CDR3 DNA sequence: TGTGCCAGCAGTTACAAAGGGGGCTCCACAGATACGCAGTATTTT. Translating it yields CASSYKGGSTDTQYF.

This clonotype appeared a few times. The chain uses TRBV27 and TRBJ1-5; 7 nucleotides align to TRBD1. CDR1 is MNHEY, CDR2 SMNVEV, per germline (reference sequence). The CDR3 has 15 residues. V lost 7 bases to trimming and J lost 3 bases; unmatched junction nucleotides: 9. The CDR3 sequence is CASTGGAWDNQPQHF. The CDR3 DNA reads TGTGCCAGCACAGGGGGGGCTTGGGACAATCAGCCCCAGCATTTT.

The V gene is TRBV12-3 or TRBV12-4, the J gene TRBJ2-2; D is unresolved. This CDR3 contains 16 residues. Trimming left V 5 bases short and J 2 bases short, with 15 bases between. The CDR3 region is CASSPASGVNTGELFF. CDR3 DNA sequence: TGTGCCAGCAGTCCCGCGAGTGGGGTTAACACCGGGGAGCTGTTTTTT.

The chain is built from TRBV24-1 and TRBJ2-3; 8 nucleotides agree with TRBD2. V was clipped by 5 bases and J by 0 bases; unmatched bases: 9. Germline V gene data show CDR1 as KGHDR and CDR2 as SFDVKD. This CDR3 is built from 17 residues. The CDR3: CATSGRREAYSTDTQYF. CDR3 in DNA: TGTGCCACCAGTGGTAGGCGGGAGGCCTACAGCACAGATACGCAGTATTTT.

This chain connects TRBV7-2 to TRBJ2-3; 9 nucleotides align to TRBD2. This CDR3 comprises 14 residues. The germline V gene encodes CDR1 SGHTA and CDR2 FQGNSA. V lost 2 bases to trimming and J lost 6 bases; unmatched junction nucleotides: 3. CDR3 nucleotides: TGTGCCAGCAGCTTAAGCGGGAGGTATGATACGCAGTATTTT. Translating it yields CASSLSGRYDTQYF.

This clonotype was seen more than once but under ten times. The CDR3 DNA reads as TGCGCCAGCAGCTTGCTTGTAGCGGCAGTCAATGAGCAGTTCTTC. Translated, it gives CASSLLVAAVNEQFF. This sequence joins TRBV5-1 and TRBJ2-1, with a tentative D call TRBD2 (6 bases). The CDR3 sequence is 15 residues long. Germline-derived CDR1 and CDR2 are SGHRS and YFSETQ. The V end lost 1 base, the J end lost 6 bases, and 14 bases lay between the germline ends.

In this sample, this clonotype turned up many times. The rearrangement uses TRBV18 and TRBJ2-7; D is perhaps TRBD2 (6 bases). Germline CDR1 is KGHSH and CDR2 is LQKENI. Between the trimmed V and J ends, which lost 8 bases and 10 bases, there was a span of 21 bases. The CDR3 sequence is 13 residues long. CDR3: CASLTGLTSEQYF. The CDR3 DNA follows: TGTGCCAGCCTAACGGGACTTACTTCTGAACAGTACTTC.

The chain joins TRBV29-1 to TRBJ2-7, with TRBD1 identical over 7 bases. CDR3 length: 13 residues. Germline V gene lookup returns CDR1 SQVTM and CDR2 ANQGSEA. The ends lost 3 bases at V and 2 bases at J; junction bases unmatched: 4. In DNA form, the CDR3 reads TGCAGCGTTGAGTTAGGGGGCCCCTACGAGCAGTACTTC. Its translation: CSVELGGPYEQYF.

This clonotype was seen more than once but under ten times. The CDR3 loop reads CASSQRGSDQPQHF. CDR3 nucleotides: TGTGCCAGCAGCCAAAGGGGTTCGGATCAGCCCCAGCATTTT. The J gene is TRBJ1-5, the V gene TRBV3-1; TRBD1 might be the D (5 bases). Germline loops: CDR1 LGHDT, CDR2 YNNKEL (reference sequence). The CDR3 is 14 amino acids. With 2 bases removed from V and 5 bases from J, the gap between germline ends came to 10 bases.

The V call is TRBV20-1, the J call TRBJ2-7; 7 bases map to TRBD1. The CDR3 is made up of 12 amino acids. The V gene end was trimmed by 5 bases and the J gene end by 5 bases; junction bases not matched to a gene: 6. Germline CDR1 DFQATT, CDR2 SNEGSKA (reference sequence). The CDR3 is CSAPDRAHEQYF. DNA for the CDR3: TGCAGTGCTCCCGACAGGGCCCACGAGCAGTACTTC.